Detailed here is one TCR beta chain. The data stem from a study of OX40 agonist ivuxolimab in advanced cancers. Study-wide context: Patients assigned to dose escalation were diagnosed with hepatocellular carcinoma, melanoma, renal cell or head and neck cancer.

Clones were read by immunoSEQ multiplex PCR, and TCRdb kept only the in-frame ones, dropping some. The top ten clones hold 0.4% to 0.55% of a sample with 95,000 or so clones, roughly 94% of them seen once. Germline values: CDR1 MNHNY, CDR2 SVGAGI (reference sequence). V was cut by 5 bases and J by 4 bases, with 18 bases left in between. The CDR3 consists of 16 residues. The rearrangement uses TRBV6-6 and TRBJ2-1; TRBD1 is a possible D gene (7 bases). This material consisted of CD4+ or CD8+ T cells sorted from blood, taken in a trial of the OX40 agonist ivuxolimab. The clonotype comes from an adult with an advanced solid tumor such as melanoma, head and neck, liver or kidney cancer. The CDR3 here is CASSPGGQGGYNEQFF. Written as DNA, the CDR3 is TGTGCCAGCAGTCCCGGTGGTCAGGGGGGATACAATGAGCAGTTCTTC.